This T cell receptor beta chain emerged from a study of blood T cell repertoires in COVID-19. This clone was recorded only once. TCRdb's table, derived via immunoSEQ multiplex PCR, lists solely in-frame clones and lacks some. Of about 140,000 clones in the sample, about 79% are singletons; the top ten hold roughly 2.9%. The sequenced sample consisted of PBMCs or T cells enriched from blood (not recorded which). This TCR came from a woman between 45 and 65 years old who had recovered from COVID-19.

The CDR3 loop is CASSLATRGSYEQYF. In DNA, the CDR3 is TGTGCCAGCAGCTTAGCGACCAGGGGTTCGTACGAGCAGTACTTC. The chain is built from TRBV7-9 and TRBJ2-7, with D possibly matching TRBD1 (6 bases). CDR1 is SEHNR, CDR2 FQNEAQ, per germline (reference sequence). This CDR3 comprises 15 residues. Between the trimmed V and J ends, which lost 0 bases and 4 bases, there was a span of 13 bases.